Given below is one TCR beta chain in context. The target antigen is unknown. This entry belongs to a study of T cell responses to AZD1222 COVID-19 vaccine. Overall study results and limits: White British people made up most donors, females outnumbered males, and clonal diversity was possibly underestimated. Just a handful of people given AZD1222 tested seropositive at baseline. Reports indicate that nearly half of spike-specific TCRs are directed at unmutated variant regions.

Sequenced by immunoSEQ multiplex PCR; TCRdb stores in-frame clones only, minus some. The profile shows over 150,000 clones, around nine tenths of them singletons. The CDR3 spans 13 residues. V dropped 1 base and J dropped 0 bases, with 3 bases sitting between them. Germline lookup yields CDR1 MNHNS and CDR2 SASEGT. The sample in question was peripheral blood, obtained 28 days after the second AZD1222 dose. V is TRBV6-1 and J is TRBJ1-2; D uncertain. This clonotype was obtained from an adult who received the AZD1222 COVID-19 vaccine. The CDR3 coding sequence is TGTGCCAGCAGTGAAGTAGCTAACTATGGCTACACCTTC. Translating gives CASSEVANYGYTF.